This T cell receptor beta chain was identified in a study of CD8+ T cells in alopecia areata. cDNA reverse transcribed from extracted RNA served as the sequencing template. Sequencing used immunoSEQ multiplex PCR; TCRdb keeps in-frame clones, though not all of them. Among roughly 110,000 clones listed, roughly 84% were seen once. Treatment given: oral pan-JAK inhibitor, 5-10 mg twice daily. Germline V gene data show CDR1 as SQVTM and CDR2 as ANQGSEA. The CDR3 runs 11 residues. Trimming took off 8 bases at V and 4 bases at J, with 10 bases between the two ends. This receptor was obtained from a human donor with alopecia areata. This chain uses TRBV29-1 with TRBJ2-3; the D gene could be TRBD1 or TRBD2 (5 bases each). The material sequenced was CD8+ T cells sorted from blood, taken at week 24, from a patient treated with tofacitinib. The CDR3 nucleotides read TGCAGCACCGAGGGGCCAGATACGCAGTATTTT. Amino acids: CSTEGPDTQYF.